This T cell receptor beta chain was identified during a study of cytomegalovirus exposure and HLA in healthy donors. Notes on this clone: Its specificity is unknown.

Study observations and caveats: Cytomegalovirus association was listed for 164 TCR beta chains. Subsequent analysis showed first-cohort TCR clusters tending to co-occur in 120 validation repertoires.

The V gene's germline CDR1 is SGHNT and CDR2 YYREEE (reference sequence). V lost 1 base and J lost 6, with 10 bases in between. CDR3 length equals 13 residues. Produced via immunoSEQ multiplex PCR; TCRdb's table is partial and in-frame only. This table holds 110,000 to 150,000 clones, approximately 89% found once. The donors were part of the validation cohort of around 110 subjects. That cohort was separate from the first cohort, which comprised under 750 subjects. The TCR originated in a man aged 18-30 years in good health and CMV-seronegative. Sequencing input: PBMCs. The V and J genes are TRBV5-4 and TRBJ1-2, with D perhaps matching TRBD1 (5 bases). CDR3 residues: CASSLSWGDGYTF. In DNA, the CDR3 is TGTGCCAGCAGCTTGTCTTGGGGGGATGGCTACACCTTC.